One T cell receptor (beta chain) is described in this entry. What it recognizes is unknown. TCRdb keeps only in-frame clones here, not all; method: immunoSEQ multiplex PCR. Of about 2 million clones in the sample, over 85% were seen once. CD8 cells regarded as naive lacked CD45RO, were positively chosen for CCR7, and omitted terminally differentiated effector memory CD45RA+ cells. Every donor, a Caucasian adult, lived in Nashville, Tennessee. This record comes from a study of shared clonotypes between healthy human individuals. Looked up from germline, CDR1 is SGHAT and CDR2 is FQNNGV. Trimming shortened V by 5 bases and J by 0 bases, and 10 bases separated the two germline ends. This CDR3 has 14 amino acids. General study points: Limited genetic and exposure-history diversity came from having few donors.

The source is a man aged 18 to 29 in good health. Specimen: naive CD8+ T cells sorted from blood. The chain employs TRBV11-2 and TRBJ1-1; D call uncertain. The CDR3 DNA is TGTGCCAGCAGCCCAGACGGGATGAACACTGAAGCTTTCTTT. It encodes CASSPDGMNTEAFF.